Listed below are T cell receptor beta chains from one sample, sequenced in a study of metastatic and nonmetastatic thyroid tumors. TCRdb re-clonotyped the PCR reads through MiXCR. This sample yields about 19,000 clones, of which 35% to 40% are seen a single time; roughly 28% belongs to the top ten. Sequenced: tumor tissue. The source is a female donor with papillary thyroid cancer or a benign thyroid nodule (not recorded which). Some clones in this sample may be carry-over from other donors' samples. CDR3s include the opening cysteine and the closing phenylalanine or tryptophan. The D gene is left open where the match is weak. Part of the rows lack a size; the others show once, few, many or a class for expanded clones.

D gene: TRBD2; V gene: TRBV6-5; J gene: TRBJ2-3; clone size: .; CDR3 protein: CASSYSSGGGTDTQYF; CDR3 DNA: TGTGCCAGCAGTTACTCCAGCGGGGGGGGCACAGATACGCAGTATTTT
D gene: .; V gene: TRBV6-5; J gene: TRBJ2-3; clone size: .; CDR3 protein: CASSYSTGLLSTDTQYF; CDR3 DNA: TGTGCCAGCAGTTACTCGACCGGACTTTTATCAACAGATACGCAGTATTTT
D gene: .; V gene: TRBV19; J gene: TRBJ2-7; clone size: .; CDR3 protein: CASSASISYEQYF; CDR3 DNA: TGTGCCAGTAGTGCCAGTATATCCTACGAGCAGTACTTC
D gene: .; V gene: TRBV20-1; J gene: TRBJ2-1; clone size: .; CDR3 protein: CSAATRADYNEQFF; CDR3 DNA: TGCAGTGCAGCGACTAGAGCGGACTACAATGAGCAGTTCTTC
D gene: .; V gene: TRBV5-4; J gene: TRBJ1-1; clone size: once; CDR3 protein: CASTKTGENTEAFF; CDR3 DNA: TGTGCCAGCACTAAAACGGGGGAGAACACTGAAGCTTTCTTT
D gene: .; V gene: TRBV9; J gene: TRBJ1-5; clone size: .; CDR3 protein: CASSPRGLSNQPQHF; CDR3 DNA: TGTGCCAGCAGCCCCAGGGGCCTTAGCAATCAGCCCCAGCATTTT
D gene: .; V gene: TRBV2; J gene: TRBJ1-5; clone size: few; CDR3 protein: CASSEPPQPQHF; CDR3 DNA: TGTGCCAGCAGTGAGCCGCCTCAGCCCCAGCATTTT
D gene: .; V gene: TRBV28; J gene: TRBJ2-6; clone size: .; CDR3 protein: CASSFGHFSGANVLTF; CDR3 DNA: TGTGCCAGCAGTTTCGGTCACTTCTCTGGGGCCAACGTCCTGACTTTC
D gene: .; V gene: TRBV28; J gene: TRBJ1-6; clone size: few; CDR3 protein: CASSFGVNSPLHF; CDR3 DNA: TGTGCCAGCAGCTTTGGGGTTAATTCACCCCTCCACTTT
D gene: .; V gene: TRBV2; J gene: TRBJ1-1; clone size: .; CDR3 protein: CASSVVANTEAFF; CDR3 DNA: TGTGCCAGCAGTGTTGTCGCGAACACTGAAGCTTTCTTT
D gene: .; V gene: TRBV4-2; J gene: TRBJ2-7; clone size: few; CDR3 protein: CASSPSAGQTYEQYF; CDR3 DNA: TGTGCCAGCAGCCCCTCGGCGGGACAAACCTACGAGCAGTACTTC
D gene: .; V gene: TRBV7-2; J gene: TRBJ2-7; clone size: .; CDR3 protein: CASIPGPYYEQYF; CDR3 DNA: TGTGCCAGCATCCCCGGACCTTACTACGAGCAGTACTTC
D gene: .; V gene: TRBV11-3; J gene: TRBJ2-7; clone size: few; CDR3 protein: CASSHGGTGYEQYF; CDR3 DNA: TGTGCCAGCAGCCATGGGGGGACGGGCTACGAGCAGTACTTC
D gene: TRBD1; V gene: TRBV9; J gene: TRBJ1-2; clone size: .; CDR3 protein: CASTKVPSDRVYGYTF; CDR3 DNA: TGTGCCAGCACCAAAGTCCCCTCGGACAGGGTGTATGGCTACACCTTC
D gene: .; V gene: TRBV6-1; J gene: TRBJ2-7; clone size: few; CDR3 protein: CASSAFRTGGEQYF; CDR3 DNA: TGTGCCAGCAGTGCATTCAGGACCGGCGGAGAGCAGTACTTC
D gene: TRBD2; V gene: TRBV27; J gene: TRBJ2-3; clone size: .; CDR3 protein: CASSLIGGARSTQYF; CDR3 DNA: TGTGCCAGCAGTTTAATCGGGGGGGCACGCAGTACGCAGTATTTT
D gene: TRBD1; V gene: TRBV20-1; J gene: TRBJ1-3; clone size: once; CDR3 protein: CSAREDRGGNTIYF; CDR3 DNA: TGCAGTGCTAGGGAAGACAGGGGCGGAAACACCATATATTTT
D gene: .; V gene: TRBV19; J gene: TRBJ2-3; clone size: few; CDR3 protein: CASVRDRGDTQYF; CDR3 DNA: TGTGCCAGCGTACGGGACCGGGGAGATACGCAGTATTTT
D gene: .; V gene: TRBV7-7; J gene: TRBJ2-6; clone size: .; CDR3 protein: CASSLTAGSSGANVLTF; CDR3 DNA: TGTGCCAGCAGCTTAACGGCGGGGTCTTCTGGGGCCAACGTCCTGACTTTC
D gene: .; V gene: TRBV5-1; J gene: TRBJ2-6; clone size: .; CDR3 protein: CASSGDRSGANVLTF; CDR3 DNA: TGCGCCAGCAGCGGAGACAGGTCTGGGGCCAACGTCCTGACTTTC
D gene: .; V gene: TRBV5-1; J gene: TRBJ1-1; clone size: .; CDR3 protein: CAGSLGLQGMTEAFF; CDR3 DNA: TGCGCCGGCAGTTTGGGCCTCCAGGGAATGACTGAAGCTTTCTTT
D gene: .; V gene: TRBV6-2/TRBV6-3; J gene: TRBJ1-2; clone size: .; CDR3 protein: CASSWGQGGYTF; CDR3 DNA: TGTGCCAGCAGTTGGGGACAAGGTGGCTACACCTTC
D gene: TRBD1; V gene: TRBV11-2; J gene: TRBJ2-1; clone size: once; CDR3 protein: CASSRRDRVYNEQFF; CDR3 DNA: TGTGCCAGCAGCCGCCGGGACAGGGTTTACAATGAGCAGTTCTTC
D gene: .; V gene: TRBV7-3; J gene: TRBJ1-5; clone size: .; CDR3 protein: CASTGQTRGDVNQPQHF; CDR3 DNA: TGTGCCAGCACCGGCCAAACCAGGGGAGACGTCAATCAGCCCCAGCATTTT
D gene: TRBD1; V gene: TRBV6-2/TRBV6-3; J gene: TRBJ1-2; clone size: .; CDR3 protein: CASRSHGTGDGYTF; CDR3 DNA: TGTGCCAGCAGGTCACATGGGACAGGGGATGGCTACACCTTC
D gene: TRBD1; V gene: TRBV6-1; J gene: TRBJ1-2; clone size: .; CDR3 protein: CASSETGVRHGYTF; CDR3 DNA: TGTGCCAGCAGTGAAACAGGGGTTAGGCATGGCTACACCTTC
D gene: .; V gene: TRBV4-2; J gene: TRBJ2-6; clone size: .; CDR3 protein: CASSRGWGDSGANVLTF; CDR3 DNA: TGTGCCAGCAGCCGCGGGTGGGGAGACTCTGGGGCCAACGTCCTGACTTTC